This passage covers 5 T cell receptor beta chains from one sample sequenced in a study of blood T cells in healthy people across ages. Together with a sample-barcoded 5' primer, a J-beta primer mix was included in a second PCR lasting roughly 6 to 12 cycles. TCRdb used MiXCR to reprocess the 5' RACE reads, holding one entry per CDR3 protein. The sample lists 550,000 to 650,000 distinct CDR3 sequences; roughly 31% were seen once. The sequencing sample was made of blood. The receptors come from a woman of 80 years or more in good health.

Ten or more counts support this clonotype. The chain employs TRBV7-2 and TRBJ2-5; D perhaps matches TRBD1 (6 bases). Germline values: CDR1 SGHTA, CDR2 FQGNSA. The V and J ends lost 1 base and 2 bases respectively, with 8 bases between them. CDR3 length: 14 amino acids. This chain's CDR3 is CASSLDGQQETQYF. The CDR3 DNA sequence: TGTGCCAGCAGCTTAGACGGACAGCAAGAGACCCAGTACTTC.

This clonotype has at least ten counts. The chain has TRBV7-3 and TRBJ1-2; possibly TRBD1 for D (6 bases). Germline CDR1 is SGHTA and CDR2 is FQGTGA. Trimming took 2 bases from V and 8 from J, leaving 21 bases between them. The CDR3 consists of 16 residues. The CDR3 sequence: CASSLWAGEWSRGYTF. The CDR3 coding sequence is TGTGCCAGCAGCTTATGGGCAGGGGAATGGTCTAGGGGCTACACCTTC.

This clonotype was seen more than once but under ten times. The chain carries TRBV7-2 and TRBJ1-2; TRBD1 aligns across 10 bases. Germline V gene lookup returns CDR1 SGHTA and CDR2 FQGNSA. This CDR3 comprises 15 residues. J gave up 2 bases and V 3 bases, and 3 bases lay outside the gene matches. For the CDR3, the DNA is TGTGCCAGCAGCTTGACAGGGGGCTTAAACTATGGCTACACCTTC. The encoded protein is CASSLTGGLNYGYTF.

This clonotype was found once. One end of the junction is discordant with germline, which a read error may explain. The J gene is TRBJ2-1, the V gene TRBV6-6; TRBD2 matches 8 bases. Germline CDR1 MNHNY, CDR2 SVGAGI (reference sequence). This CDR3 is 16 amino acids long. The chain's CDR3 is CASSSIAGSSYNERFF. The DNA for the CDR3 is TGTGCCAGCAGCTCAATAGCGGGGAGCTCCTACAATGAGCGGTTCTTC.

The V and J genes are TRBV7-9 and TRBJ2-1; D is perhaps TRBD2 (5 bases). The CDR3 is made up of 16 amino acids. CDR1 and CDR2 from the germline V gene are SEHNR and FQNEAQ (reference sequence). V shed 5 bases and J shed 6 bases, with 20 bases lying between them. In DNA form, the CDR3 reads TGTGCCAGCAGCCGCTCGGGCCCGGGGAAAAGCAATGAGCAGTTCTTC. It is translated as CASSRSGPGKSNEQFF.